Reported below is one TCR beta chain. Since a much larger clone is just one base distant, this may be a read error. RNA was extracted from bulk tissue without any cell sorting. The library came from three nested PCR rounds adapted from ARM-PCR protocols. Each CDR3 protein gets one entry after TCRdb re-called the multiplex PCR reads with MiXCR. The top ten clones hold 15% to 20% of a sample with more than 120,000 distinct CDR3 sequences, approximately 66% of them seen once. The data stem from a study of tumor and adjacent non-tumor tissue in lung cancer. The wider study: Aged roughly 31 to 76 years, patients included nine to ten men and about five women with stage I to III disease. On average, productive TCRbeta reads reached some 4.2 million per sample.

The germline V gene encodes CDR1 DFQATT and CDR2 SNEGSKA (reference sequence). This CDR3 contains 16 residues. The receptor's source is a man in his sixties with small cell lung cancer. The source material was lung tumor tissue. V gene TRBV20-1 combines with J gene TRBJ2-1, with TRBD1 matching 9 bases. The CDR3 reads CSASDPGQGSFNEQFF. CDR3 sequence (DNA): TGCAGTGCTAGCGATCCGGGACAGGGCTCCTTCAATGAGCAGTTCTTC.